A single T cell receptor beta chain is shown here with its context. This clone was observed once. This clone's antigen is unknown. No base quality information exists; no much larger clone differs at one position. Each collaborating institution followed its own protocols to collect whole blood in K2EDTA tubes. For TCRbeta analysis, collaborators shipped samples in one of three forms: frozen whole blood, isolated PBMCs, or DNA extracted from either of those sample types. The immunoSEQ Assay, a bias-controlled multiplex PCR, was used to amplify TCRbeta CDR3 regions from genomic DNA. In the paper's pipeline: Nucleated cell counts per sample were estimated from amplification of reference gene primers within the assay. Sequence reads were collapsed and filtered to measure the absolute abundance of every unique TCRbeta CDR3 rearrangement. For each sample, productive Simpson clonality was calculated as the square root of Simpson's diversity index across productive rearrangements. The table comes from immuneACCESS by way of TCRdb, which keeps in-frame sequences with V and J called. Part of the clones is missing from these tables; in studies checked, under half for an unresolved V gene and the rest for unknown reasons. V, J and clone size derive from that table, while D and trimming were established from the DNA sequence. Within this sample are fewer than 350,000 clones, with approximately 88% of them counted one time only. The ten largest account for approximately 8.8% of the sample.

This record belongs to a study of blood T cell repertoires in COVID-19 (dated by TCRdb to 2020 to 2021). Describing the broader study: Samples covering the acute and convalescent phases of COVID-19 were provided by collaborators in the United States, Italy and Spain. The prospective study material was composed of cDNA or gDNA derived from T cells, B-cell-depleted T cells, or PBMCs. Subjects who had been exposed to COVID-19, were actively infected with it, or had recovered from it provided the deeply sampled blood TCRbeta repertoires that made up the dataset. The repertoires were made available in a free public database intended to serve as a resource for research on the immune response to SARS-CoV-2. Samples came from the ongoing ImmuneRACE study (first 160 participants) plus 1,254 subjects from 6 global collaborators. Nearly every sample came with metadata listing a de-identified subject ID, COVID-19 status, age in years and sex. HLA class I and class II types, where available, came from metadata supplied by the sample provider rather than from assay-based typing.

The paper as a whole reports these results and caveats: How much clinical and demographic metadata was included differed by source and by participant, and the metadata was provided uncurated.

The CDR3 covers 14 residues, taking in both the cysteine and the phenylalanine. This entry keeps only the CDR3 DNA: 42 bases, framed from base 1. CDR1 and CDR2 were assigned from the germline V gene as MNHEY and SVGEGT. The germline V and J ends show losses of 4 bases and 7 bases respectively, and no gene match explains 7 bases of the junction. The chain is encoded by TRBV6-2 or TRBV6-3 joined to TRBJ1-5; 7 middle bases align to TRBD1. This receptor was obtained from a man between 18 and 35 years old with active or convalescent COVID-19. Specimen: peripheral blood. The CDR3 protein sequence reads: CASSSQGGRQPQHF. The DNA is TGTGCCAGCAGTTCGCAGGGGGGCCGCCAGCCCCAGCATTTT.